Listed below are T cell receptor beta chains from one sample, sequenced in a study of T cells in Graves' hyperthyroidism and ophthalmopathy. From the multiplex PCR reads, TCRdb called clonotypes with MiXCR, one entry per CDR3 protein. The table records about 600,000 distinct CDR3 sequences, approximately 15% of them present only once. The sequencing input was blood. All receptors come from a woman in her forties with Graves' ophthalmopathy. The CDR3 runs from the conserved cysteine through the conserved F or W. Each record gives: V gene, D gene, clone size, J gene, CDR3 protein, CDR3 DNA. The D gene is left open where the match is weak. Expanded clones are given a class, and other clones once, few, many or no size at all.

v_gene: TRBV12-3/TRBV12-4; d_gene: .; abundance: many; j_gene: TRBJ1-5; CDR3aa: CASSLGGRSQPQHF; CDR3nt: TGTGCCAGCAGTTTGGGGGGGCGTTCGCAGCCCCAGCATTTT
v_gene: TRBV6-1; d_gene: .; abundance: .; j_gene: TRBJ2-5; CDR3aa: CASSELGFFETQYF; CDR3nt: TGTGCCAGCAGTGAACTGGGTTTTTTCGAGACCCAGTACTTC
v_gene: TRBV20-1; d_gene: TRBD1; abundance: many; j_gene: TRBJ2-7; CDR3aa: CSATDWDSFSYEQYF; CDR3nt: TGCAGTGCTACCGATTGGGACAGTTTCTCCTACGAGCAGTACTTC
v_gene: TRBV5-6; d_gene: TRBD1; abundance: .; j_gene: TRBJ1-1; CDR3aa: CASSMGQGNTEAFF; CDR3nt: TGTGCCAGCAGCATGGGACAGGGGAACACTGAAGCTTTCTTT
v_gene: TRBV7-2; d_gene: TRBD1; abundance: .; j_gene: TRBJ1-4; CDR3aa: CASSLVRDRGHFGEKLFF; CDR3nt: TGTGCCAGCAGCTTAGTTCGGGACAGGGGGCATTTCGGTGAAAAACTGTTTTTT
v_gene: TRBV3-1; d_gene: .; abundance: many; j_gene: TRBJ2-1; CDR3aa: CASRAMNEQFF; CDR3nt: TGTGCCAGCAGAGCAATGAATGAGCAGTTCTTC
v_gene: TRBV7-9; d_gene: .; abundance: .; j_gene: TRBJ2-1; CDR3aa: CASSLRLEGLDEQFF; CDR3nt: TGTGCCAGCAGCTTGAGGCTGGAGGGCCTCGATGAGCAGTTCTTC
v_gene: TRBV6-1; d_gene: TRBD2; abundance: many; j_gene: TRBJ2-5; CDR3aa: CASTGLAGDQETQYF; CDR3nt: TGTGCCAGCACCGGACTAGCGGGAGACCAAGAGACCCAGTACTTC
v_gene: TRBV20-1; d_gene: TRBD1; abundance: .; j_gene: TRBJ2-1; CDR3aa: CSASPGTGSTYNEQFF; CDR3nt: TGCAGTGCTAGTCCCGGGACAGGGTCTACCTACAATGAGCAGTTCTTC
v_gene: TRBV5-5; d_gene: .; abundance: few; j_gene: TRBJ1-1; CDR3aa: CASSLGGHVNTEAFF; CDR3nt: TGTGCCAGCAGCTTGGGGGGGCACGTGAACACTGAAGCTTTCTTT
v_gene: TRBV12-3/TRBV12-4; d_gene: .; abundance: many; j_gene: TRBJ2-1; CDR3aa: CASSFYLDTVEIGINEQFF; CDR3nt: TGTGCCAGCAGTTTCTACCTGGACACGGTGGAAATAGGCATAAATGAGCAGTTCTTC
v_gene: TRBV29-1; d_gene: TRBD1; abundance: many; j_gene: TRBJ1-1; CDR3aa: CSVGTGGVGTEAFF; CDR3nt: TGCAGCGTTGGAACAGGGGGCGTGGGCACTGAAGCTTTCTTT
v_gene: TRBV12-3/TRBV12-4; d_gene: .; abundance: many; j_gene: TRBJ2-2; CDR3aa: CASSPAYTGELFF; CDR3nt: TGTGCCAGCAGTCCGGCGTACACCGGGGAGCTGTTTTTT
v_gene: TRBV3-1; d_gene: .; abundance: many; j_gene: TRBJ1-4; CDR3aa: CASSQGVKLFF; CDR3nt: TGTGCCAGCAGCCAGGGGGTCAAACTGTTTTTT
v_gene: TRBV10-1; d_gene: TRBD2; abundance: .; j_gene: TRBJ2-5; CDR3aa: CASSSGGRVYF; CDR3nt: TGCGCCAGCAGTTCGGGAGGACGCGTCTACTTC
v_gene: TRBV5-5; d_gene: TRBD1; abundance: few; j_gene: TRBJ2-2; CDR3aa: CASSLGTGTVGELFF; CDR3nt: TGTGCCAGCAGCTTGGGGACAGGGACTGTCGGGGAGCTGTTTTTT
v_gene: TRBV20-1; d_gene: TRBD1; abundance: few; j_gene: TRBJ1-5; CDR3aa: CSAPPPGQLNQPQHF; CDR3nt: TGCAGTGCCCCGCCCCCGGGACAGCTCAATCAGCCCCAGCATTTT
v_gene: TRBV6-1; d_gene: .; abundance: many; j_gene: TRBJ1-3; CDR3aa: CASSPTVTSGNTIYF; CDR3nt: TGTGCCAGCTCTCCGACGGTAACCTCTGGAAACACCATATATTTT
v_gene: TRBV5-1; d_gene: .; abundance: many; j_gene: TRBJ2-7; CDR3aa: CASSLGDILPYEQYF; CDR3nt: TGCGCCAGCAGCTTAGGTGACATCTTACCCTACGAGCAGTACTTC
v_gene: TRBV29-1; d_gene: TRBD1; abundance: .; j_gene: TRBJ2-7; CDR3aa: CSVLGQSYEQYF; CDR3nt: TGCAGCGTATTGGGACAGAGCTACGAGCAGTACTTC
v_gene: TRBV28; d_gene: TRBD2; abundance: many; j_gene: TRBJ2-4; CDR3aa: CAIEPGTSGSWGKNIQYF; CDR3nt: TGTGCCATAGAACCCGGGACTAGCGGGAGCTGGGGCAAAAACATTCAGTACTTC
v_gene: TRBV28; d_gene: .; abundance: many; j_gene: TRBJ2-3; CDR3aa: CASSYRGGTDTQYF; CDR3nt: TGTGCCAGCAGCTACAGGGGGGGAACAGATACGCAGTATTTT
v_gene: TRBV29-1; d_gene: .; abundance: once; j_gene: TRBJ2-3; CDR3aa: CSVVWGDGPTDTQYF; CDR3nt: TGCAGCGTTGTCTGGGGGGACGGACCCACAGATACGCAGTATTTT